This T cell receptor (beta chain) originates from a study of CD4 and CD8 cells across lung adenocarcinoma regions. In TCRdb, the PCR reads were re-called with MiXCR into one record per CDR3 protein. The data show approximately 8,800 distinct CDR3 sequences, roughly 52% seen once. CDR3 size: 14 residues. From germline, CDR1 is ENHRY and CDR2 SYGVKD. Comments on this clonotype: The junction shows a germline mismatch at one end, possibly a read error.

Localized lung adenocarcinoma, a non-small cell lung cancer, affected the donors. This sequence joins TRBV10-3 and TRBJ2-3; possibly TRBD2 for D (6 bases). The sequencing sample was made of CD8+ T cells from the center of a lung tumor. The receptor was derived from a female donor with lung adenocarcinoma. The CD4 and CD8 labels of this study may be unreliable. The CDR3 reads CAGGGGRNTDTQYF. DNA for the CDR3: TGTGCGGGGGGAGGCGGTCGAAACACAGATACGCAGTACTTT.